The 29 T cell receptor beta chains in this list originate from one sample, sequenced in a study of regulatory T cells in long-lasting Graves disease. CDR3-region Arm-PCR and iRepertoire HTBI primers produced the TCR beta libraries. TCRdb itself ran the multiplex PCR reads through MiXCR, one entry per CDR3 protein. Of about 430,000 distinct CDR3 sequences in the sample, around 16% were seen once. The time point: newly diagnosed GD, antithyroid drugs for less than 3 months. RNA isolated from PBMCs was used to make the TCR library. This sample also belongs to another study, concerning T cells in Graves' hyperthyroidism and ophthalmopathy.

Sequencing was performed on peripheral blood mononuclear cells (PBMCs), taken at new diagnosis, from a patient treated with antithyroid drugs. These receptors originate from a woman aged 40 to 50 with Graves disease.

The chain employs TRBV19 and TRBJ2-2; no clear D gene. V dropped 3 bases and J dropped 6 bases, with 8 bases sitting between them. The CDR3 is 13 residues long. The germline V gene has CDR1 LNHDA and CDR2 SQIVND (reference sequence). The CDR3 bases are TGTGCCAGTAGTATGTTCGCAGCCGGGGAGCTGTTTTTT. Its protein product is CASSMFAAGELFF.

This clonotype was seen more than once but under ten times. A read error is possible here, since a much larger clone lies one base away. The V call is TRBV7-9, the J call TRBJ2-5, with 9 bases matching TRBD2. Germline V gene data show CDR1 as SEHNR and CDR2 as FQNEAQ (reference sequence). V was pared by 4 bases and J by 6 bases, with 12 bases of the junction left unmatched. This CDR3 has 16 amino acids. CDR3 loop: CASSYEPGLAQKTQYF. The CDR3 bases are TGTGCCAGCAGCTACGAACCGGGACTAGCTCAAAAGACCCAGTACTTC.

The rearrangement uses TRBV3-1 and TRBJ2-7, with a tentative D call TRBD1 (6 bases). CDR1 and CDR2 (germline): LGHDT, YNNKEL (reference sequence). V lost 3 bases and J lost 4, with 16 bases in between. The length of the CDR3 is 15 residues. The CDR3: CASSHTGTRLYEQYF. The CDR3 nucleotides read TGTGCCAGCAGCCACACCGGGACACGTCTTTACGAGCAGTACTTC.

DNA of the CDR3: TGTGCCAGCAGCCAAGTAGGGGCCGAGCAGTACTTC. Its translation: CASSQVGAEQYF. The chain carries TRBV11-3 and TRBJ2-7; a weak D match, TRBD1 (5 bases). V lost 5 bases, J lost 6 bases, and 11 bases lay in between. The CDR3 consists of 12 residues. Germline V CDR1 and CDR2: SGHNT, YENEEA.

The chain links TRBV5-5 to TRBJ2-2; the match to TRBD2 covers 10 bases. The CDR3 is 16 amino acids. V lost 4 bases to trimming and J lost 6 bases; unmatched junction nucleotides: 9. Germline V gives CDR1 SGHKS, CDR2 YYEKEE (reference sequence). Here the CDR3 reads CASSLLAGAPPGELFF. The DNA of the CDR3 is TGTGCCAGCAGCCTTCTAGCGGGAGCCCCCCCCGGGGAGCTGTTTTTT.

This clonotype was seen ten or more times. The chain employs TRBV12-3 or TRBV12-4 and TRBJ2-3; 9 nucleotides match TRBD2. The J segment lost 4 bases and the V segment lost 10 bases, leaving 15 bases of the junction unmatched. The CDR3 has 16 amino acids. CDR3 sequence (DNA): TGTGCCATCCTAAGAGGGAGTAGCGGGAGTTCAGATACGCAGTATTTT. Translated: CAILRGSSGSSDTQYF.

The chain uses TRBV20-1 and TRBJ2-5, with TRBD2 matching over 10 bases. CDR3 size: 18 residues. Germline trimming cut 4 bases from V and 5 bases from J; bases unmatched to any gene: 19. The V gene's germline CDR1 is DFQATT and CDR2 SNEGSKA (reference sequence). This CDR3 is CSANPLAGDEVFVETQYF. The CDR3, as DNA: TGCAGTGCTAACCCCCTAGCGGGAGACGAAGTGTTCGTCGAGACCCAGTACTTC.

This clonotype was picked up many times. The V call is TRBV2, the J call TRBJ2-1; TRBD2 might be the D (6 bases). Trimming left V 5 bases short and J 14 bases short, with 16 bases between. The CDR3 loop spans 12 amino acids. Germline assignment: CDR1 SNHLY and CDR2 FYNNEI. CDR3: CASSPQETGEFF. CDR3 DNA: TGTGCCAGCAGTCCTCAGGAGACGGGAGAGTTCTTC.

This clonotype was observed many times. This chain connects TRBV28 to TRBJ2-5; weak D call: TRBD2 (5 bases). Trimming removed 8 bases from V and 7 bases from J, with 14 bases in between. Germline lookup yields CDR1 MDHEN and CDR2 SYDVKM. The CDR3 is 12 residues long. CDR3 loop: CASGEGRLTQYF. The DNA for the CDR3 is TGTGCCAGCGGTGAGGGCCGCCTGACCCAGTACTTC. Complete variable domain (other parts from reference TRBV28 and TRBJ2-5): DVKVTQSSRYLVKRTGEKVFLECVQDMDHENMFWYRQDPGLGLRLIYFSYDVKMKEKGDIPEGYSVSREKKERFSLILESASTNQTSMYLCASGEGRLTQYFGPGTRLLVL.

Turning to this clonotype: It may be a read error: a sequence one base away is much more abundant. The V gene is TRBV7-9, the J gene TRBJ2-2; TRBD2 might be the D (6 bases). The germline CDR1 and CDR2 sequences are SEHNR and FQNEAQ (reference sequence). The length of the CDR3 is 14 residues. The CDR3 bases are TGTGCCAGCAGCTTAGTTGGAGGGATCGGGGGGCTGTTTTTT. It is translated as CASSLVGGIGGLFF.

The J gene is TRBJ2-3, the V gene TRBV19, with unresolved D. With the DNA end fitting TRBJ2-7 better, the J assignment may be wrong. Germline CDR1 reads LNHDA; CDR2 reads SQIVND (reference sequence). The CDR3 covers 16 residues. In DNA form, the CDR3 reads TGTGCCAGTAGTCCACACTCCGGGCCCTTGCGATACGAGCAGTACTTC. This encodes CASSPHSGPLRYEQYF.

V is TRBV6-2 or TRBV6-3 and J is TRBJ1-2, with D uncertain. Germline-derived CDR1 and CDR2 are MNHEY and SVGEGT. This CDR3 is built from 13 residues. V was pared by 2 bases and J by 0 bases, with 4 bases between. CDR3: CASSYVANYGYTF. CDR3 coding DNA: TGTGCCAGCAGTTACGTGGCTAACTATGGCTACACCTTC.

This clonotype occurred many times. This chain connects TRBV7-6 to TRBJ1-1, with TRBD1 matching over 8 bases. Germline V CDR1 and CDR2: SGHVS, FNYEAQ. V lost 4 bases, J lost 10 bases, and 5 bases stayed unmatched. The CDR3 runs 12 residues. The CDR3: CASSSDRGRAFF. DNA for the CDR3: TGTGCCAGCAGCTCAGACAGGGGAAGAGCTTTCTTT.

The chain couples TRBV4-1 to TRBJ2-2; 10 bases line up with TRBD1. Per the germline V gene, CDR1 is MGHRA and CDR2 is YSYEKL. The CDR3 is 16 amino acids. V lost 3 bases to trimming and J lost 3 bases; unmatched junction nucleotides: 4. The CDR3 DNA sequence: TGCGCCAGCAGCCAGGGACAGGGGCTGTACACCGGGGAGCTGTTTTTT. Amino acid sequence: CASSQGQGLYTGELFF.

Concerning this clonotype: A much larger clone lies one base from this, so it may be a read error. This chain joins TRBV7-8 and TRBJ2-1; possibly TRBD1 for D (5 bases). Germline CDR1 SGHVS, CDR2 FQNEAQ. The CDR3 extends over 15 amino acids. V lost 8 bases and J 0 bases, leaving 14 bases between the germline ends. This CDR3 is CASGTTASSYNEQFF. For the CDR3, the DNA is TGTGCCAGCGGCACGACAGCAAGCTCCTACAATGAGCAGTTCTTC.

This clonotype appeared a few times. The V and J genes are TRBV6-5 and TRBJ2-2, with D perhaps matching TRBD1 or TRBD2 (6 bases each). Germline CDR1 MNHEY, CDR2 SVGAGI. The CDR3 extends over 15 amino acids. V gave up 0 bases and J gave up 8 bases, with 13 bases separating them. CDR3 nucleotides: TGTGCCAGCAGTTACTCGTGGGGGGCTCGGGGGGAGCTGTTTTTT. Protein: CASSYSWGARGELFF.

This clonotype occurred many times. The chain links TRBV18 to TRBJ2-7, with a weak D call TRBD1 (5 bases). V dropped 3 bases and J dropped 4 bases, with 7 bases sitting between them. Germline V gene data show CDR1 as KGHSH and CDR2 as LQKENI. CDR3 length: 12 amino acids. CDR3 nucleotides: TGTGCCAGCTCACCGGACATTTACGAGCAGTACTTC. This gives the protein CASSPDIYEQYF.

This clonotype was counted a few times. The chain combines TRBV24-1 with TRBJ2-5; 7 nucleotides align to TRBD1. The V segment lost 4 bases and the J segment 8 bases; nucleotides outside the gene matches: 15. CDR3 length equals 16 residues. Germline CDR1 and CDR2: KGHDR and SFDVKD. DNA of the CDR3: TGTGCCACCAGTGACCCTACAGGGGCCGGAAAGGAAACCCAGTACTTC. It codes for CATSDPTGAGKETQYF.

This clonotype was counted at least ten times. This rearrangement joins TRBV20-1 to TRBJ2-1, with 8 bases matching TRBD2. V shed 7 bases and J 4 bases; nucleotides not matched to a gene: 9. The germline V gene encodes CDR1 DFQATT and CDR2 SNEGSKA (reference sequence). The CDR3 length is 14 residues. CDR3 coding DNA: TGCAGTGGGGCGGTGAGCGGGGGTTACAATGAGCAGTTCTTC. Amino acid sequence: CSGAVSGGYNEQFF.

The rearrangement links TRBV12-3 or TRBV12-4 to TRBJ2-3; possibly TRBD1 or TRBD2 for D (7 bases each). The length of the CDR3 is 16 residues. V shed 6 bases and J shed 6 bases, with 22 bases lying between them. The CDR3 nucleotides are TGTGCCAGCAGCCCCCCAGGGGGGGGGTTAGGGGATACGCAGTATTTT. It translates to CASSPPGGGLGDTQYF.

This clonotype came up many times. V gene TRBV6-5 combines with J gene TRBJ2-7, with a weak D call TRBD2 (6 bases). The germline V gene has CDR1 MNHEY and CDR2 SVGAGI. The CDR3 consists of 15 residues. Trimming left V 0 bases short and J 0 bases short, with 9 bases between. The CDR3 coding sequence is TGTGCCAGCAGTTACTCACGGGGGAGCTCCTACGAGCAGTACTTC. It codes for CASSYSRGSSYEQYF.

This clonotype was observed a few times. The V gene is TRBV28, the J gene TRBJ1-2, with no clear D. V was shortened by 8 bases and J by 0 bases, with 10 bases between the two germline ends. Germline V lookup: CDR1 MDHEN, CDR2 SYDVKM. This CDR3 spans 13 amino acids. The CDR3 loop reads CASLLSPNYGYTF. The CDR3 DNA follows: TGTGCCAGCCTTTTGTCCCCTAACTATGGCTACACCTTC.

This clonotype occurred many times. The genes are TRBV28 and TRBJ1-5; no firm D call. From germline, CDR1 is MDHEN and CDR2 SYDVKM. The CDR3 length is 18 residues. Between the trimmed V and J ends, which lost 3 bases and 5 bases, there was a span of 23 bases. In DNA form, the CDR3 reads TGTGCCAGCAGTTTCCGGACCCCACAGCTCGACCCCCATCAGCCCCAGCATTTT. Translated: CASSFRTPQLDPHQPQHF.

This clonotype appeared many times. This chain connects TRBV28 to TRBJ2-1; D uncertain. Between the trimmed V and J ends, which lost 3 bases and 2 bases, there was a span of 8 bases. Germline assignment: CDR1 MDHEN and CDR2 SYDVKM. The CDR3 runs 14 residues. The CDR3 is CASSFASTYNEQFF. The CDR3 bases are TGTGCCAGCAGTTTTGCTAGTACCTACAATGAGCAGTTCTTC.

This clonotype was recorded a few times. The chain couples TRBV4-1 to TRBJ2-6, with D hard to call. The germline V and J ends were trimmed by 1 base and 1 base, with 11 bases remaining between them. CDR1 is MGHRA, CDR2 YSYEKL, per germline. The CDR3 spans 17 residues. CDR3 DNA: TGCGCCAGCAGCCAAGCCGGTGGGCTGTCTGGGGCCAACGTCCTGACTTTC. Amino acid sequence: CASSQAGGLSGANVLTF.

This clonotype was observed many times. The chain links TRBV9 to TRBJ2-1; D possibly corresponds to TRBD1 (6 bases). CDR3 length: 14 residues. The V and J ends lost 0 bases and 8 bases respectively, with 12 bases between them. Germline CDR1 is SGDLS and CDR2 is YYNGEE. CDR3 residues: CASSVEPGDDEQFF. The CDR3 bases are TGTGCCAGCAGCGTAGAACCAGGGGATGATGAGCAGTTCTTC. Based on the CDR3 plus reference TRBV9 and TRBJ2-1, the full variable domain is DSGVTQTPKHLITATGQRVTLRCSPRSGDLSVYWYQQSLDQGLQFLIQYYNGEERAKGNILERFSAQQFPDLHSELNLSSLELGDSALYFCASSVEPGDDEQFFGPGTRLTVL.

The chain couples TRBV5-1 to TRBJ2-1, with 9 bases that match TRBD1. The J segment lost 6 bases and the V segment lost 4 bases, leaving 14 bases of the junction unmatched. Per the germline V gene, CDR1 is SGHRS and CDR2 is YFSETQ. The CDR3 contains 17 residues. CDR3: CASSPIPATGGSNEQFF. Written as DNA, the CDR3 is TGCGCCAGCAGCCCAATCCCGGCGACAGGGGGTTCCAATGAGCAGTTCTTC.

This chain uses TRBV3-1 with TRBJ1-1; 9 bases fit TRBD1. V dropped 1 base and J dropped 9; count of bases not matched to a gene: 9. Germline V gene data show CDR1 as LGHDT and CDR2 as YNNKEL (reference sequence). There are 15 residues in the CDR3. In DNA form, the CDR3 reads TGTGCCAGCAGCCAAGCGACGGGACAGGGCCATCAAGCTTTCTTT. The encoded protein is CASSQATGQGHQAFF.

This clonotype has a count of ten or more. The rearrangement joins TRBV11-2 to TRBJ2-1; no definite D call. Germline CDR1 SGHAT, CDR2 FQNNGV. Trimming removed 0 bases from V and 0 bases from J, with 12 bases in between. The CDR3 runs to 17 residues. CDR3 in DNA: TGTGCCAGCAGCTTAGATAGGCTAACCAGCTCCTACAATGAGCAGTTCTTC. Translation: CASSLDRLTSSYNEQFF.